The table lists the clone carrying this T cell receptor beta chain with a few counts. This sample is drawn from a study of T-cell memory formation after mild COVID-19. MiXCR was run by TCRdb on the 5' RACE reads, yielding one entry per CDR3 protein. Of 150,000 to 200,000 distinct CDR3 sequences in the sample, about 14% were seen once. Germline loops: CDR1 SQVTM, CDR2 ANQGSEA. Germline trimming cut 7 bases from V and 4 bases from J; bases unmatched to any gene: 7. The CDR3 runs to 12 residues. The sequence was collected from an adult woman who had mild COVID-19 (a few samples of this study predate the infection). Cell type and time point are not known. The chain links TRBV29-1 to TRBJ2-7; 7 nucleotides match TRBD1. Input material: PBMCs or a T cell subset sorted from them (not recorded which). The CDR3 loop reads CSAWDRYYEQYF. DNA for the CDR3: TGCAGCGCTTGGGACAGATATTACGAGCAGTACTTC.